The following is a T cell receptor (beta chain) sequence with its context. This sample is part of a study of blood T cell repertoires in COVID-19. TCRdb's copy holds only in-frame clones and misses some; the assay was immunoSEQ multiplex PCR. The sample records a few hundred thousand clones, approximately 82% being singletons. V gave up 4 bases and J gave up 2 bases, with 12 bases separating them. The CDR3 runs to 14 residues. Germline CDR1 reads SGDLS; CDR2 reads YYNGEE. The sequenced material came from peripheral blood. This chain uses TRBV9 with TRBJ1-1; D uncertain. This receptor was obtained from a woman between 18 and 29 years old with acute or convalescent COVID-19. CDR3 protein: CASSPNVANTEAFF. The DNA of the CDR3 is TGTGCCAGCAGCCCAAATGTAGCCAACACTGAAGCTTTCTTT. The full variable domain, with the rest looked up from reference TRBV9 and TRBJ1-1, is DSGVTQTPKHLITATGQRVTLRCSPRSGDLSVYWYQQSLDQGLQFLIQYYNGEERAKGNILERFSAQQFPDLHSELNLSSLELGDSALYFCASSPNVANTEAFFGQGTRLTVV.